The sequence of this T cell receptor (beta chain) was determined in a study of T cells after yellow fever vaccination. The CDR3 loop spans 12 amino acids. V was shortened by 6 bases and J by 2 bases, with 10 bases between the two germline ends. Per germline, CDR1 DFQATT and CDR2 SNEGSKA (reference sequence). General study points: The CD4 compartment and the CD8 compartment contained a small share of clonotypes in common. Among primary-vaccination clones, most reappeared after the booster, at almost 98% for CD4 and about 90% for CD8. Contaminants from the bulk population, in the form of abundant clonotypes, could be found in FACS-sorted repertoires.

This clonotype was detected a few times. The antigen is undetermined. MiXCR, applied by TCRdb to the 5' RACE reads, yields one record per CDR3 protein. The data show about 630,000 distinct CDR3 sequences, 9% to 15% seen once. The clonotype comes from a man aged 25-40 years who received the YFV17D yellow fever vaccine. This chain joins TRBV20-1 and TRBJ1-1; a weak D match, TRBD1 (5 bases). Sequencing used PBMCs, obtained on the day of the yellow fever booster vaccination. In DNA form, the CDR3 reads TGCAGTGCGATGACAGCAAACACTGAAGCTTTCTTT. It yields the protein CSAMTANTEAFF.